Listed here are 21 T cell receptor beta chains from one sample, sequenced in a study of cytotoxic CD8 clonotypes in ibrutinib-treated CLL (dated by TCRdb to the early 2020s). Libraries were made using the immunoSEQ multiplex PCR assay. TCRdb took this table from immuneACCESS and kept in-frame rearrangements with V and J called. Such tables lack part of the clones; where checked against another copy, unresolved V genes explain under half of the gap, and the rest is unexplained. In all, the sample holds fewer than 400,000 clones, and 67% of those were seen once. The ten most abundant clones make up approximately 6% of the sample. This specimen consisted of PBMCs, obtained after 36 months of ibrutinib treatment. These receptors originate from a human donor with chronic lymphocytic leukemia.

This clone was picked up a small number of times. V gene TRBV6-6 combines with J gene TRBJ1-5; D might be TRBD1 (5 bases). The CDR3 is 15 residues long. V gave up 4 bases and J gave up 1 base, with 11 bases separating them. In germline, CDR1 is MNHNY, CDR2 SVGAGI (reference sequence). The CDR3 DNA reads as TGTGCCAGCAGTTCCCCCGGGGGGAGCAATCAGCCCCAGCATTTT. As protein: CASSSPGGSNQPQHF.

The rearrangement joins TRBV5-1 to TRBJ2-5; possible D gene TRBD1, 6 bases. CDR1 and CDR2 (germline): SGHRS, YFSETQ. The CDR3 covers 13 residues. With 7 bases removed from V and 1 base from J, the gap between germline ends came to 11 bases. CDR3 amino acids: CASGGGPQETQYF. The CDR3 DNA is TGCGCCAGCGGGGGCGGACCCCAAGAGACCCAGTACTTC. The complete variable domain, with remaining parts taken from reference TRBV5-1 and TRBJ2-5, reads KAGVTQTPRYLIKTRGQQVTLSCSPISGHRSVSWYQQTPGQGLQFLFEYFSETQRNKGNFPGRFSGRQFSNSRSEMNVSTLELGDSALYLCASGGGPQETQYFGPGTRLLVL.

The chain uses TRBV6-5 and TRBJ2-4; 8 bases fit TRBD1. The V segment lost 4 bases and the J segment 3 bases; nucleotides outside the gene matches: 5. This CDR3 is 15 amino acids long. Germline lookup yields CDR1 MNHEY and CDR2 SVGAGI. The CDR3 here is CASSSGTGGKNIQYF. The CDR3 nucleotides read TGTGCCAGCAGTTCCGGGACAGGAGGCAAAAACATTCAGTACTTC.

The CDR3: CASRGTSNFEQFF. The CDR3 region has the DNA TGTGCCAGCAGGGGGACTAGTAACTTTGAGCAGTTCTTC. The chain combines TRBV9 with TRBJ2-1, with TRBD2 matching over 8 bases. Germline CDR1 is SGDLS and CDR2 is YYNGEE. The CDR3 is 13 residues long. The V segment lost 5 bases and the J segment 9 bases; nucleotides outside the gene matches: 7.

The chain joins TRBV11-2 to TRBJ2-7; 13 nucleotides align to TRBD2. Losses at the gene ends were 1 base for V and 2 bases for J; bases not matched to a gene: 5. CDR3 length equals 17 residues. The germline V gene has CDR1 SGHAT and CDR2 FQNNGV. The CDR3 reads CASSLVLAGGKTYEQYF. The DNA of the CDR3 is TGTGCCAGCAGCTTAGTACTAGCGGGGGGGAAAACCTACGAGCAGTACTTC.

Concerning this clone itself: One end of the junction varies from germline; a read error may be responsible. This chain links TRBV2 with TRBJ2-1; D tentatively reads TRBD1 or TRBD2 (7 bases each). This CDR3 comprises 17 residues. CDR1 SNHLY and CDR2 FYNNEI come from the germline V gene. This CDR3 is CARSEFGGGPRDSEQFF. The CDR3 bases are TGTGCCCGCAGTGAATTTGGGGGGGGGCCGAGGGACAGTGAGCAGTTCTTC.

The gene calls are TRBV5-5 and TRBJ1-5; D possibly corresponds to TRBD1 (5 bases). This CDR3 is 13 amino acids long. V lost 3 bases and J lost 8, with 12 bases in between. CDR1 and CDR2 (germline): SGHKS, YYEKEE (reference sequence). The chain's CDR3 is CASSSYMTEPQHF. CDR3 coding DNA: TGTGCCAGCAGCTCATACATGACAGAGCCCCAGCATTTT. The whole variable domain, remainder taken from reference TRBV5-5 and TRBJ1-5, is DAGVTQSPTHLIKTRGQQVTLRCSPISGHKSVSWYQQVLGQGPQFIFQYYEKEERGRGNFPDRFSARQFPNYSSELNVNALLLGDSALYLCASSSYMTEPQHFGDGTRLSIL.

The chain employs TRBV18 and TRBJ2-1, with a possible D match to TRBD2 (5 bases). V lost 2 bases and J lost 10, with 6 bases in between. This CDR3 region has 11 residues. The germline CDR1 and CDR2 sequences are KGHSH and LQKENI. The CDR3, as DNA: TGTGCCAGCTCACCAAGAGGGGAGCAGTTCTTC. The encoded protein is CASSPRGEQFF.

The V gene is TRBV29-1, the J gene TRBJ2-3; TRBD1 might be the D (6 bases). Trimming took 7 bases from V and 1 from J, leaving 15 bases between them. The CDR3 consists of 14 residues. The germline gives CDR1 SQVTM, CDR2 ANQGSEA. The chain's CDR3 is CSAEQGTGTDTQYF. CDR3 DNA: TGCAGCGCCGAACAGGGAACGGGCACAGATACGCAGTATTTT.

This sequence joins TRBV15 and TRBJ2-5, with D perhaps TRBD2 (5 bases). Trimming stripped 10 bases from V and 5 bases from J, with 14 bases between. Germline V gene data show CDR1 as LNHNV and CDR2 as YYDKDF (reference sequence). This CDR3 spans 12 amino acids. The CDR3 is CAIALGYETQYF. The CDR3 DNA reads TGTGCCATAGCGCTGGGGTACGAGACCCAGTACTTC. The variable domain in full, completed from reference TRBV15 and TRBJ2-5, reads DAMVIQNPRYQVTQFGKPVTLSCSQTLNHNVMYWYQQKSSQAPKLLFHYYDKDFNNEADTPDNFQSRRPNTSFCFLDIRSPGLGDTAMYLCAIALGYETQYFGPGTRLLVL.

This clone was counted between two and nine times. CDR3 region: CASSDRHTGELFF. The CDR3, as DNA: TGTGCCAGCAGTGACAGACACACCGGGGAGCTGTTTTTT. V is TRBV6-4 and J is TRBJ2-2; D gene uncertain. Trimming took 2 bases from V and 3 from J, leaving 4 bases between them. This CDR3 has 13 residues. Germline V lookup: CDR1 MRHNA, CDR2 SNTAGT.

The rearrangement joins TRBV6-1 to TRBJ1-1, with a weak D call TRBD1 (5 bases). This CDR3 has 14 residues. Germline V lookup: CDR1 MNHNS, CDR2 SASEGT. The germline V and J ends were trimmed by 11 bases and 4 bases, with 20 bases remaining between them. CDR3 sequence: CAVQGFHRGTEAFF. CDR3 DNA sequence: TGTGCCGTCCAGGGTTTTCATCGTGGCACTGAAGCTTTCTTT.

The V call is TRBV28, the J call TRBJ2-5, with 7 nucleotides matching TRBD1. The CDR3 has 14 amino acids. Germline-derived CDR1 and CDR2 are MDHEN and SYDVKM. The V and J ends lost 6 bases and 10 bases, in that order; junction bases with no gene match: 14. In DNA, the CDR3 is TGTGCCAGCAGCCGGGACAGCTCACAGCAGGGCCAGTACTTC. Translated, it gives CASSRDSSQQGQYF. The full variable domain, completed using reference TRBV28 and TRBJ2-5, is DVKVTQSSRYLVKRTGEKVFLECVQDMDHENMFWYRQDPGLGLRLIYFSYDVKMKEKGDIPEGYSVSREKKERFSLILESASTNQTSMYLCASSRDSSQQGQYFGPGTRLLVL.

The rearrangement uses TRBV7-9 and TRBJ2-7, with 9 nucleotides matching TRBD1. Germline lookup yields CDR1 SEHNR and CDR2 FQNEAQ (reference sequence). The CDR3 is 15 amino acids. J lost 4 bases, V lost 7 bases, and 11 bases had no gene match. The DNA for the CDR3 is TGTGCCAGCACCGACTCCGGGACAGGGAATTACGAGCAGTACTTC. It specifies CASTDSGTGNYEQYF.

This clone was counted between two and nine times. The gene calls are TRBV6-5 and TRBJ2-3; 7 positions agree with TRBD2. Trimming at V came to 4 bases and at J to 0 bases, leaving 1 base not matched to a gene. The CDR3 runs to 14 residues. The germline V gene encodes CDR1 MNHEY and CDR2 SVGAGI. CDR3 coding DNA: TGTGCCAGCAGTTTTAGCGGGAGCACAGATACGCAGTATTTT. Its protein is CASSFSGSTDTQYF.

This clone occurred a few times. V and J are TRBV20-1 and TRBJ2-7; no clear D. The V and J ends lost 6 bases and 1 base respectively, with 7 bases between them. The germline V gene encodes CDR1 DFQATT and CDR2 SNEGSKA (reference sequence). The CDR3 is made up of 11 amino acids. The CDR3 sequence: CSAIDSYEQYF. For the CDR3, the DNA is TGCAGTGCCATTGATTCCTACGAGCAGTACTTC.

The chain links TRBV7-6 to TRBJ1-1, with a possible D match to TRBD1 (5 bases). V was cut by 2 bases and J by 8 bases, with 12 bases left in between. The germline CDR1 and CDR2 sequences are SGHVS and FNYEAQ. The CDR3 consists of 13 residues. As DNA, the CDR3 is TGTGCCAGCAGCTTACGGGGGTATTCGGAAGCTTTCTTT. It translates to CASSLRGYSEAFF.

V usage is TRBV7-9 and J usage is TRBJ2-5; D not resolved. Germline V lookup: CDR1 SEHNR, CDR2 FQNEAQ (reference sequence). The CDR3 covers 15 residues. V was shortened by 5 bases and J by 5 bases, with 18 bases between the two germline ends. CDR3 residues: CASSPPPHGGETQYF. CDR3 bases: TGTGCCAGCAGCCCCCCACCCCACGGCGGTGAGACCCAGTACTTC.

The chain combines TRBV18 with TRBJ1-2; D uncertain. The CDR3 totals 15 residues. Trimming took 2 bases from V and 0 from J, leaving 10 bases between them. Germline V CDR1 and CDR2: KGHSH, LQKENI. In DNA, the CDR3 is TGTGCCAGCTCACCAATAGGGATATCTAACTATGGCTACACCTTC. This sequence encodes CASSPIGISNYGYTF.

The V call is TRBV5-1, the J call TRBJ1-2; a possible D gene is TRBD1 (5 bases). From germline, CDR1 is SGHRS and CDR2 YFSETQ. The CDR3 is 14 residues long. V was clipped by 4 bases and J by 6 bases, with 16 bases between them. DNA of the CDR3: TGCGCCAGCAGCCTCGGGGGTCTCCTGGATGGCTACACCTTC. It encodes CASSLGGLLDGYTF.

J is TRBJ2-1 and V is TRBV7-8, with 8 bases fitting TRBD2. This CDR3 has 15 amino acids. The germline V gene has CDR1 SGHVS and CDR2 FQNEAQ. The junction had 9 bases not matched to a gene; V was cut back by 7 bases and J by 4 bases. CDR3 nucleotides: TGTGCCAGCAACCTCTTAGCGGGGCAATACAATGAGCAGTTCTTC. Its translation is CASNLLAGQYNEQFF.